The T cell receptor beta chain under discussion was sequenced for a study of blood T cell repertoires in COVID-19. Across the whole study: PBMCs, B-cell-depleted T cells, or T cells were the source of the cDNA or gDNA that made up the material.

This clone showed up just once. Trimming took 9 bases from V and 11 from J; bases not matched to a gene: 15. Germline CDR1 and CDR2: LGHDT and YNNKEL (reference sequence). The CDR3 runs to 14 residues. Authors' methods: Reference gene primer amplification gave estimated nucleated cell counts. Profiled with immunoSEQ multiplex PCR; TCRdb holds only in-frame clones, not every one. V and J calls and clone size are those listed in that table; D and trimming were worked out from the DNA. The data hold hundreds of thousands of clones, with roughly 87% observed a single time. In Seattle, patients joined the study during active infection and were tracked longitudinally.

The chain uses TRBV3-1 (or the pseudogene TRBV3-2) and TRBJ1-1, with 10 bases aligning to TRBD1. The sample comprised peripheral blood. This sequence originates from a young man with COVID-19, enrolled during active disease. The CDR3: CASSDRGQFVKAFF. The CDR3 region has the DNA TGTGCCAGTAGCGACAGGGGGCAATTTGTTAAGGCTTTCTTT.